Presented here are 32 T cell receptor beta chains from one specimen sequenced in a study of T cell responses to AZD1222 COVID-19 vaccine. Some clones are missing from TCRdb's copy, which holds only in-frame ones; the method was immunoSEQ multiplex PCR. The sample shows 100,000 to 150,000 clones, approximately 86% of them seen only once. Sequencing was performed on peripheral blood, taken on day 0 of AZD1222 vaccination. These receptor sequences come from an adult in good health.

This clone has only one observation. The chain recombines TRBV5-1 with TRBJ1-1, with D possibly being TRBD1 (5 bases). The CDR3 is 16 residues long. Trimming pared 0 bases from V and 6 bases from J, leaving 18 bases between. CDR1 is SGHRS, CDR2 YFSETQ, per germline. CDR3 bases: TGCGCCAGCAGCTTGGCTCAAATGGGAGGGGAGTCTGAAGCTTTCTTT. This sequence encodes CASSLAQMGGESEAFF.

CDR3 sequence: CASSQSHRDTYF. Here the CDR3 DNA reads TGTGCCAGCAGCCAATCGCACCGGGACACGTACTTC. This chain joins TRBV14 and TRBJ2-7; tentatively, D is TRBD1 (6 bases). V was pared by 2 bases and J by 12 bases, with 14 bases between. CDR3 length: 12 residues. The V gene's germline CDR1 is SGHDN and CDR2 FVKESK.

The chain uses TRBV29-1 and TRBJ2-7, with D perhaps matching TRBD2 (5 bases). Trimming removed 7 bases from V and 2 bases from J, with 6 bases in between. CDR1 and CDR2 (germline): SQVTM, ANQGSEA. CDR3 size: 10 residues. CDR3 in amino acids: CSAGTYEQYF. As DNA, the CDR3 is TGCAGCGCCGGGACCTACGAGCAGTACTTC.

Only one count was recorded for this clone. The chain has TRBV28 and TRBJ1-1, with unresolved D. This CDR3 region has 15 residues. Germline V lookup: CDR1 MDHEN, CDR2 SYDVKM. Trimming took 1 base from V and 0 from J, leaving 9 bases between them. CDR3 amino acids: CASSLFFAVNTEAFF. CDR3 nucleotides: TGTGCCAGCAGTTTATTTTTCGCGGTGAACACTGAAGCTTTCTTT.

This rearrangement joins TRBV5-1 to TRBJ2-7; maybe TRBD2 (5 bases). CDR1 SGHRS and CDR2 YFSETQ come from the germline V gene. The ends were cut back, 0 bases at V and 3 bases at J, with 7 bases in the middle. The CDR3 spans 13 residues. The CDR3, as DNA: TGCGCCAGCAGCTTGGCGGCGGGCTACGAGCAGTACTTC. Protein product: CASSLAAGYEQYF.

This chain connects TRBV4-1 to TRBJ1-3; TRBD1 aligns across 8 bases. CDR1 and CDR2 from the germline V gene are MGHRA and YSYEKL. The CDR3 is made up of 16 amino acids. V lost 6 bases to trimming and J lost 0 bases; unmatched junction nucleotides: 7. CDR3 residues: CASRRDRLFSGNTIYF. The CDR3 coding sequence is TGCGCCAGCAGACGGGACAGGCTTTTCTCTGGAAACACCATATATTTT.

The genes are TRBV13 and TRBJ1-1; weak D call: TRBD1 (5 bases). V lost 0 bases and J 10 bases, leaving 12 bases between the germline ends. The CDR3 covers 13 residues. Germline V gene sequence: CDR1 PRHDT, CDR2 FYEKMQ (reference sequence). CDR3: CASSLGQGGGAFF. CDR3 nucleotides: TGTGCCAGCAGCTTAGGGCAGGGTGGGGGAGCTTTCTTT.

The CDR3 sequence: CASSPRGVTGELFF. CDR3 nucleotides: TGTGCCAGCAGTCCCCGCGGGGTCACCGGGGAGCTGTTTTTT. This chain links TRBV28 with TRBJ2-2; weak D call: TRBD2 (6 bases). This CDR3 is 14 amino acids long. Trimming cost V 5 bases and J 4 bases, with 11 bases left between them. Germline V lookup: CDR1 MDHEN, CDR2 SYDVKM.

The chain links TRBV7-9 to TRBJ1-2; D is unresolved. Trimming removed 2 bases from V and 4 bases from J, with 14 bases in between. Germline-derived CDR1 and CDR2 are SEHNR and FQNEAQ (reference sequence). The CDR3 has 15 residues. The CDR3 region has the DNA TGTGCCAGCAGCTTAAGTCAAGCGGGGTCCTATGGCTACACCTTC. Protein product: CASSLSQAGSYGYTF.

CDR3 sequence: CASSLALHTEAFF. In nucleotides, the CDR3 is TGTGCCAGCAGCCTAGCGTTACACACTGAAGCTTTCTTT. The chain joins TRBV5-8 to TRBJ1-1; the D is unclear. CDR1 is SGHTS, CDR2 YDEGEE, per germline. The CDR3 spans 13 residues. The V end lost 4 bases, the J end lost 3 bases, and 10 bases lay between the germline ends.

The chain links TRBV4-3 to TRBJ1-4; D possibly corresponds to TRBD1 (5 bases). Germline V gene data show CDR1 as LGHNA and CDR2 as YSLEER. Trimming pared 0 bases from V and 8 bases from J, leaving 16 bases between. The CDR3 has 16 residues. CDR3 protein: CASSQDGPGTAEKLFF. In nucleotides, the CDR3 is TGCGCCAGCAGCCAAGATGGGCCCGGGACGGCAGAAAAACTGTTTTTT.

The chain is built from TRBV13 and TRBJ1-6, with 8 bases lining up with TRBD1. Germline CDR1 reads PRHDT; CDR2 reads FYEKMQ (reference sequence). V dropped 5 bases and J dropped 10; count of bases not matched to a gene: 13. CDR3 length: 16 amino acids. In nucleotides, the CDR3 is TGTGCCAGCAGCGCCCGTGGACAGGGAATAGGCTCACCCCTCCACTTT. Translating gives CASSARGQGIGSPLHF.

This clone was seen once. V usage is TRBV7-9 and J usage is TRBJ1-1; D gene uncertain. Trimming removed 3 bases at V and 3 bases at J, with 17 bases between. Germline CDR1 SEHNR, CDR2 FQNEAQ (reference sequence). The CDR3 runs to 16 residues. CDR3 in amino acids: CASSLAALRWDTEAFF. The DNA of the CDR3 is TGTGCCAGCAGCTTGGCAGCATTAAGGTGGGACACTGAAGCTTTCTTT.

This chain joins TRBV9 and TRBJ1-6; 7 bases are a match to TRBD1. V gave up 4 bases and J gave up 9 bases; unmatched junction bases: 1. CDR1 is SGDLS and CDR2 is YYNGEE in the germline V gene. There are 12 residues in the CDR3. This CDR3 reads CASSPGGSPLHF. CDR3 in DNA: TGTGCCAGCAGCCCAGGGGGTTCACCCCTCCACTTT.

The chain couples TRBV2 to TRBJ1-1; tentative D call: TRBD1 (6 bases). V was cut by 1 base and J by 1 base, with 7 bases left in between. The CDR3 is made up of 14 amino acids. Germline V lookup: CDR1 SNHLY, CDR2 FYNNEI. In nucleotides, the CDR3 is TGTGCCAGCAGTGAAGGGACAGCGAACACTGAAGCTTTCTTT. It translates to CASSEGTANTEAFF.

The chain joins TRBV19 to TRBJ1-4, with 9 bases lining up with TRBD1. The CDR3 is made up of 16 amino acids. V shed 6 bases, J shed 5 bases, and the junction held 10 bases outside the gene matches. Looked up from germline, CDR1 is LNHDA and CDR2 is SQIVND (reference sequence). This CDR3 is CASRISHRGRNEKLFF. The CDR3, as DNA: TGTGCCAGTAGAATAAGTCACAGGGGGCGAAATGAAAAACTGTTTTTT.

The V gene is TRBV11-3, the J gene TRBJ2-7; possibly TRBD1 or TRBD2 for D (7 bases each). V dropped 5 bases and J dropped 7 bases, with 18 bases sitting between them. The CDR3 has 14 residues. Germline V CDR1 and CDR2: SGHNT, YENEEA. The CDR3 sequence: CASSPNTGEGEQYF. The CDR3 coding sequence is TGTGCCAGCAGCCCCAATACAGGGGAGGGTGAGCAGTACTTC. Full variable domain (remainder filled in from reference TRBV11-3 and TRBJ2-7): EAGVVQSPRYKIIEKKQPVAFWCNPISGHNTLYWYLQNLGQGPELLIRYENEEAVDDSQLPKDRFSAERLKGVDSTLKIQPAELGDSAVYLCASSPNTGEGEQYFGPGTRLTVT.

V gene TRBV6-2 or TRBV6-3 combines with J gene TRBJ2-1, with 10 bases fitting TRBD1. The CDR3 runs 14 residues. Germline V gene sequence: CDR1 MNHEY, CDR2 SVGEGT. Germline trimming cut 6 bases from V and 8 bases from J; bases unmatched to any gene: 7. The CDR3 protein is CASSPETGGDEQFF. The CDR3 DNA reads TGTGCCAGCAGCCCTGAGACAGGGGGCGATGAGCAGTTCTTC.

V gene TRBV5-6 combines with J gene TRBJ1-1; D not certain. CDR1 is SGHDT, CDR2 YYEEEE, per germline. V was trimmed by 2 bases and J by 5 bases, leaving 4 bases between them. CDR3 size: 11 residues. The CDR3 spells CASSLGTEAFF. The CDR3 DNA reads TGTGCCAGCAGCTTAGGGACTGAAGCTTTCTTT.

The CDR3 spells CASSFQGSSYNEQFF. The CDR3 region has the DNA TGTGCCAGCAGCTTCCAGGGAAGCTCCTACAATGAGCAGTTCTTC. The J gene is TRBJ2-1, the V gene TRBV5-4; the D gene is possibly TRBD1 (5 bases). With 2 bases removed from V and 0 bases from J, the gap between germline ends came to 9 bases. The CDR3 consists of 15 residues. CDR1 is SGHNT and CDR2 is YYREEE in the germline V gene (reference sequence).

This chain links TRBV18 with TRBJ1-1; TRBD1 is a possible D gene (6 bases). V lost 3 bases and J lost 1, with 9 bases in between. CDR1 and CDR2 from the germline V gene are KGHSH and LQKENI. The length of the CDR3 is 14 residues. The CDR3: CASSPGHPNTEAFF. Written as DNA, the CDR3 is TGTGCCAGCTCACCGGGACACCCGAACACTGAAGCTTTCTTT.

The chain has TRBV4-1 and TRBJ1-1; D uncertain. Trimming cost V 7 bases and J 4 bases, with 16 bases left between them. The CDR3 loop spans 14 amino acids. Germline CDR1 and CDR2: MGHRA and YSYEKL. For the CDR3, the DNA is TGCGCCAGCATGGGCCCACTTAAGGGCACTGAAGCTTTCTTT. Encoded protein: CASMGPLKGTEAFF.

This chain uses TRBV19 with TRBJ1-6; 9 bases agree with TRBD1. CDR1 and CDR2 from the germline V gene are LNHDA and SQIVND (reference sequence). The CDR3 sequence is 16 residues long. V dropped 6 bases and J dropped 7; count of bases not matched to a gene: 10. CDR3 bases: TGTGCCAGTAGCCAAAAAAGGACAGGGGTGAATTCACCCCTCCACTTT. Amino acids: CASSQKRTGVNSPLHF.

This chain joins TRBV19 and TRBJ1-5, with a tentative D call TRBD1 (6 bases). The CDR3 length is 15 residues. V was pared by 7 bases and J by 7 bases, with 20 bases between. Per the germline V gene, CDR1 is LNHDA and CDR2 is SQIVND (reference sequence). The CDR3: CASIPRGGGFQPQHF. CDR3 bases: TGTGCCAGTATTCCGAGGGGGGGAGGATTCCAGCCCCAGCATTTT.

The rearrangement uses TRBV9 and TRBJ2-3; 12 nucleotides agree with TRBD2. Losses at the gene ends were 3 bases for V and 6 bases for J; bases not matched to a gene: 8. This CDR3 contains 16 residues. From germline, CDR1 is SGDLS and CDR2 YYNGEE. CDR3 residues: CASSGTSGALRDTQYF. The CDR3 bases are TGTGCCAGCAGCGGGACTAGCGGGGCGCTGAGGGATACGCAGTATTTT.

The chain couples TRBV27 to TRBJ1-1, with D possibly TRBD1 on 5 matching bases. V was shortened by 4 bases and J by 1 base, with 16 bases between the two germline ends. The CDR3 covers 16 residues. Germline CDR1 is MNHEY and CDR2 is SMNVEV (reference sequence). The CDR3 sequence: CASSWGWAVGNTEAFF. The CDR3 nucleotides read TGTGCCAGCAGTTGGGGGTGGGCGGTGGGGAACACTGAAGCTTTCTTT.

The rearrangement links TRBV29-1 to TRBJ2-7; maybe TRBD1 (5 bases). The ends were cut back, 5 bases at V and 2 bases at J, with 22 bases in the middle. This CDR3 has 16 residues. The germline V gene has CDR1 SQVTM and CDR2 ANQGSEA. CDR3 DNA: TGCAGCGTTTACTTAAGAAAGGGGCGAATCGCCTACGAGCAGTACTTC. It specifies CSVYLRKGRIAYEQYF.

This chain links TRBV25-1 with TRBJ2-7; TRBD2 matches at 8 bases. The CDR3 totals 14 residues. Germline CDR1 is MGHDK and CDR2 is SYGVNS. The J segment lost 2 bases and the V segment lost 5 bases, leaving 5 bases of the junction unmatched. As DNA, the CDR3 is TGTGCCAGCAGTACCTCGGGGGGGACCTACGAGCAGTACTTC. It encodes CASSTSGGTYEQYF.

The CDR3 sequence: CASSWGSGSPLHF. The CDR3 nucleotides are TGTGCCAGTAGTTGGGGATCCGGGTCACCCCTCCACTTT. V usage is TRBV19 and J usage is TRBJ1-6, with D unresolved. CDR3 size: 13 residues. V dropped 5 bases and J dropped 10 bases, with 12 bases sitting between them. Germline lookup yields CDR1 LNHDA and CDR2 SQIVND (reference sequence).

The V call is TRBV5-6, the J call TRBJ1-4; 8 bases are a match to TRBD1. This CDR3 spans 13 amino acids. After removal of 4 bases from V and 8 bases from J, the junction contained 4 bases not matched to a gene. The germline CDR1 and CDR2 sequences are SGHDT and YYEEEE. The CDR3 spells CASSLGQGEKLFF. The DNA of the CDR3 is TGTGCCAGCAGCCTTGGACAGGGCGAAAAACTGTTTTTT.

The rearrangement joins TRBV6-1 to TRBJ2-3; 14 nucleotides align to TRBD2. Trimming cost V 1 base and J 5 bases; bases outside gene matches: 2. The germline V gene has CDR1 MNHNS and CDR2 SASEGT. The CDR3 has 16 residues. CDR3 coding DNA: TGTGCCAGCAGTGAAGGGGGGACTAGCGGGGGAGATACGCAGTATTTT. It translates to CASSEGGTSGGDTQYF.

This rearrangement joins TRBV20-1 to TRBJ2-1, with D possibly called TRBD1 or TRBD2 (5 bases each). Germline CDR1 is DFQATT and CDR2 is SNEGSKA (reference sequence). The V end lost 5 bases, the J end lost 9 bases, and 11 bases lay between the germline ends. CDR3 size: 11 residues. Written as DNA, the CDR3 is TGCAGTGCTTCACATGGGGGTGAGCAGTTCTTC. This encodes CSASHGGEQFF.